This TCR beta chain was recorded in a study of cytotoxic CD8 clonotypes in ibrutinib-treated CLL (dated by TCRdb to about 2021). Some background on the complete study: The cohort was composed of some ten relapsed/refractory and roughly 15 treatment-naive patients; IGHV unmutated status was identified in 17 patients. Partial responses were observed in roughly 24 patients and complete responses in 2; after a median follow-up of 68 months, remission was maintained in 15 or so patients and progression was observed in approximately 12. Response samples were taken after a median of roughly 12 months on treatment, ranging from about 6 to 40 months. An average of roughly 270,000 productive templates and 80,000 to 100,000 productive rearrangements was obtained per sample. Longitudinal samples were available for about 30% of the roughly 86 trial participants. Cryopreserved peripheral blood mononuclear cells were obtained prior to treatment, at the time of response, and at either disease progression or sustained remission. Every sample from remission and from progressive disease was obtained while the patients were still on ibrutinib. What the work shows at the level of the full study, not this receptor alone: An increase in clonality was observed at ibrutinib response, with clonality remaining stable during sustained remission and falling back toward baseline at progression. Sampling times were not matched between sustained-remission and progressing patients, and lymph node repertoires were not studied. Public clonotypes were rare and either shrank or stayed stable during treatment, and the rise in clonality at ibrutinib response reflected expansion of private clonotypes. Baseline clonality was found to be higher than that of age-matched healthy donors and was strongly correlated with circulating CD8+ T-cell counts.

Sample time point, as interpreted from the label and publication: approximately 2 years on ibrutinib. For TCR beta library preparation, 1.5 to 2 micrograms of genomic DNA were isolated from cryopreserved PBMCs. High-throughput TCR beta sequencing was performed on longitudinal blood samples from CLL patients receiving ibrutinib monotherapy. The patients were enrolled in a single-center, open-label phase 2 trial of ibrutinib monotherapy. A remark on this clone: Its antigen is unknown. Qualities for individual bases were not recorded, and no much larger clone is one base off.

CDR1 and CDR2, per the germline V gene, are SQVTM and ANQGSEA. From the cysteine up to the phenylalanine, the CDR3 has a length of 14 residues. This entry keeps only the CDR3 DNA: 42 bases, framed from base 1. The junction carries 15 bases between V and J, which are trimmed by 0 bases and 7 bases respectively. Each clonotype received, on average, approximately 9.9x coverage in deep resolution sequencing performed on a MiSeq, where the target depth lay between 1 in 1 million and 1 in 200,000 T cells. The immunoSEQ hsTCRB Kit was used to generate TCR beta libraries. The source study handled its data this way. ImmunoSEQ Data Assistant and ImmunoSEQ Analyzer were used for data analysis, and V, D and J genes were assigned according to IMGT definitions. Clonality, which ranges from 0 to 1, was calculated by subtracting the normalized Shannon entropy of productive rearrangement frequencies from one. Public clonotype analysis was restricted to overrepresented clonotypes comprising at least 0.05% of each patient's repertoire. About 13 age-matched healthy donor repertoires from immuneACCESS were used as controls for clonality. In TCRdb, the immuneACCESS table is reduced to in-frame sequences with V and J assigned. These tables do not hold every clone; where another copy was compared, an unresolved V gene accounts for under half, and the others remain unexplained. V and J calls and clone size are given by that table; D and trimming were obtained from the DNA. For this sample the table gives 130,000 or so clones, of which 70% to 90% were detected only once. The leading ten clones occupy around 2.1% of the sample.

The receptor was isolated from a human donor with chronic lymphocytic leukemia. The rearrangement combines TRBV29-1 with TRBJ1-2, with TRBD1 perhaps the D gene, on 6 matching bases. This specimen was PBMCs, taken after 24 months of ibrutinib treatment. Read as DNA, the sequence is TGCAGCGTTGAAGAGGGGGCAGGGTGGGGTGGCTACACCTTC. Protein translation: CSVEEGAGWGGYTF.